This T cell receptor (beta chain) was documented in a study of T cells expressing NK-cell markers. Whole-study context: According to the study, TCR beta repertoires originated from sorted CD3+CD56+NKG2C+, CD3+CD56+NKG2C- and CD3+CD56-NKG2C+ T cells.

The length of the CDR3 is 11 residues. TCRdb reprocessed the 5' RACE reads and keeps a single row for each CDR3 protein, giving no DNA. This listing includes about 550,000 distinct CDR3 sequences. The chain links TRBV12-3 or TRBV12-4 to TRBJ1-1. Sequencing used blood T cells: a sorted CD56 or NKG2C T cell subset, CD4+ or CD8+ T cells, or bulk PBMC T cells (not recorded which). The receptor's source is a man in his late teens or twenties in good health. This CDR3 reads CASSRGPEAFF.